What follows describes a single TCR beta chain. The data originate from a study of T-cell reconstitution after alpha-beta-depleted transplantation in children. Unique molecular identifiers tagged the TCRbeta library. TCRdb analysed the PCR reads with MiXCR anew, one entry per CDR3 protein. The sample shows some 550,000 distinct CDR3 sequences, approximately 20% of them seen only once. Trimming stripped 4 bases from V and 6 bases from J, with 22 bases between. This CDR3 is 16 amino acids long. This receptor was obtained from a human donor who donated a stem cell graft to a child with acute lymphoblastic leukemia. Here the sequenced sample was PBMCs from the stem cell graft donor, taken from the stem cell graft. This chain joins TRBV12-3 or TRBV12-4 and TRBJ2-7; D is uncertain. The CDR3 reads CASSSLVAVNFSEQYF. In nucleotides, the CDR3 is TGTGCCAGCAGTTCTTTGGTGGCAGTAAACTTTAGCGAGCAGTACTTC.